Listed here are 8 T cell receptor beta chains from one sample, sequenced in a study of cytomegalovirus exposure and HLA in healthy donors. PCR amplification relied on 60 Vbeta primers (plus 13 Jbeta primers). TCRdb's table, derived via immunoSEQ multiplex PCR, lists solely in-frame clones and lacks some. The sample holds about 160,000 clones, about three quarters seen once. Material for sequencing was PBMCs. All receptors come from a woman between 45 and 65 years old in good health and CMV-seropositive.

V and J are TRBV5-1 and TRBJ2-7; 7 nucleotides align to TRBD1. CDR3 size: 12 residues. CDR1 is SGHRS and CDR2 is YFSETQ in the germline V gene. The trim removed 5 bases at V and 3 bases at J, leaving 2 bases unmatched. For the CDR3, the DNA is TGCGCCAGCAGTCAGGGGGACTACGAGCAGTACTTC. This translates into CASSQGDYEQYF.

The V call is TRBV10-2, the J call TRBJ1-3; 8 bases line up with TRBD1. Per germline, CDR1 WSHSY and CDR2 SAAADI. The CDR3 is 16 residues long. V was clipped by 8 bases and J by 0 bases; unmatched bases: 9. DNA for the CDR3: TGCGCCAGCGGCTGGGACAGGCCTAGCTCTGGAAACACCATATATTTT. As protein: CASGWDRPSSGNTIYF.

The chain joins TRBV11-2 to TRBJ1-1, with D possibly TRBD1 on 6 matching bases. CDR1 and CDR2 (germline): SGHAT, FQNNGV. The length of the CDR3 is 12 residues. Trimming removed 1 base from V and 11 bases from J, with 11 bases in between. The CDR3 loop is CASSLGGLLAFF. The CDR3 DNA is TGTGCCAGCAGCTTAGGGGGGCTTTTGGCTTTCTTT.

The chain links TRBV9 to TRBJ2-2, with D perhaps TRBD2 (6 bases). Trimming cost V 3 bases and J 7 bases, with 13 bases left between them. The CDR3 covers 14 residues. Germline V gene lookup returns CDR1 SGDLS and CDR2 YYNGEE. CDR3 region: CASSARGFGGELFF. The CDR3 nucleotides read TGTGCCAGCAGCGCGCGGGGATTCGGCGGGGAGCTGTTTTTT.

V is TRBV29-1 and J is TRBJ1-4, with unresolved D. Germline CDR1 and CDR2: SQVTM and ANQGSEA. There are 12 residues in the CDR3. The germline V and J ends were trimmed by 6 bases and 8 bases, with 13 bases remaining between them. CDR3 in amino acids: CSVGGVSEKLFF. As DNA, the CDR3 is TGCAGCGTAGGAGGTGTAAGCGAAAAACTGTTTTTT.

This chain connects TRBV28 to TRBJ1-1; possible D gene TRBD1, 6 bases. The germline gives CDR1 MDHEN, CDR2 SYDVKM. The CDR3 is 15 amino acids. V lost 6 bases and J 2 bases, leaving 16 bases between the germline ends. CDR3 amino acids: CASSFPGQINTEAFF. The DNA for the CDR3 is TGTGCCAGCAGCTTCCCGGGACAAATAAACACTGAAGCTTTCTTT. Looking up the rest from reference TRBV28 and TRBJ1-1 gives the full variable domain: DVKVTQSSRYLVKRTGEKVFLECVQDMDHENMFWYRQDPGLGLRLIYFSYDVKMKEKGDIPEGYSVSREKKERFSLILESASTNQTSMYLCASSFPGQINTEAFFGQGTRLTVV.

V gene TRBV7-2 combines with J gene TRBJ1-3, with no clear D. From germline, CDR1 is SGHTA and CDR2 FQGNSA. Trimming cost V 0 bases and J 3 bases, with 9 bases left between them. CDR3 size: 15 residues. CDR3 DNA: TGTGCCAGCAGCTTAGCTCACGGGGTTGGAAACACCATATATTTT. Its protein is CASSLAHGVGNTIYF.

The genes are TRBV29-1 and TRBJ2-2; D possibly corresponds to TRBD2 (5 bases). V lost 4 bases, J lost 1 base, and 10 bases lay in between. Germline loops: CDR1 SQVTM, CDR2 ANQGSEA. The CDR3 contains 14 residues. The CDR3, as DNA: TGCAGCGTTGGTACTAGTCAGAACACCGGGGAGCTGTTTTTT. Residues: CSVGTSQNTGELFF.